What follows is one T cell receptor beta chain and its context. The target antigen is unknown. V was shortened by 4 bases and J by 4 bases, with 15 bases between the two germline ends. CDR3 length: 15 residues. The germline V gene has CDR1 SGHTA and CDR2 FQGTGA. The data belong to a study of CD8+CD57+ T cells in acquired aplastic anemia. Study at large: The study obtained an average of approximately 2.9 ug of DNA from sorted CD4+ and CD8+ cells. In CD4+ cells, healthy donors produced an average of roughly 11 million reads.

General study results and limits: Levels of CD8+ Simpson's diversity were not significantly distinct in patients versus controls.

Genomic DNA acted as the template from which TCR beta VDJ combination and CDR3 sequence profiling were carried out. TCRdb called the reads again in MiXCR, with one record for every CDR3 protein. The sample carries 120,000 or so distinct CDR3 sequences, 48% recorded once. The source material was sorted CD4+, CD8+, or CD8+CD57+ T cells (not recorded which) from PBMCs. This TCR was recovered from a human donor in good health, serving as a control. The chain combines TRBV7-3 with TRBJ2-3, with D maybe TRBD1 (8 bases). In nucleotides, the CDR3 is TGTGCCAGCAGCTCCGGACAGGGAGGGGCAGATACGCAGTATTTT. Protein product: CASSSGQGGADTQYF.